The 25 T cell receptor beta chains listed next were all sequenced from one sample in a study of T cells in Graves' hyperthyroidism and ophthalmopathy. RNA transcripts provided the source from which TCR beta CDR3 regions were amplified. A first-round RT-PCR of the TCR CDR3 used the HTBI primer set. TCRdb processed the multiplex PCR reads anew with MiXCR; each CDR3 protein has one entry. The table includes approximately 640,000 distinct CDR3 sequences, about 45% detected once. Sequencing was performed on peripheral blood or thyroid tissue (not recorded which). The receptors here all came from an adult man with Graves' disease, either hyperthyroidism or ophthalmopathy (not recorded which).

This clonotype was recorded at least ten times. This rearrangement joins TRBV19 to TRBJ2-5; 7 bases line up with TRBD2. V lost 5 bases to trimming and J lost 5 bases; unmatched junction nucleotides: 5. The length of the CDR3 is 13 residues. Germline V lookup: CDR1 LNHDA, CDR2 SQIVND (reference sequence). In DNA, the CDR3 is TGTGCCAGTAGTCAAGACGGGAGGGAGACCCAGTACTTC. Translating it yields CASSQDGRETQYF.

The V call is TRBV19, the J call TRBJ1-1; the D is unclear. The ends were cut back, 2 bases at V and 0 bases at J, with 10 bases in the middle. Germline V gene lookup returns CDR1 LNHDA and CDR2 SQIVND (reference sequence). The CDR3 is 15 residues long. The CDR3 protein is CASSISAVMNTEAFF. CDR3 DNA sequence: TGTGCCAGTAGTATATCAGCAGTAATGAACACTGAAGCTTTCTTT.

V usage is TRBV5-1 and J usage is TRBJ1-1, with D perhaps matching TRBD1 (5 bases). V was shortened by 1 base and J by 5 bases, with 12 bases between the two germline ends. The germline CDR1 and CDR2 sequences are SGHRS and YFSETQ. The CDR3 extends over 14 amino acids. The CDR3 region is CASSLSGEWTEAFF. The CDR3 DNA reads TGCGCCAGCAGCTTGTCGGGGGAGTGGACTGAAGCTTTCTTT.

The V call is TRBV12-3 or TRBV12-4, the J call TRBJ1-1; D is ambiguous. V lost 11 bases and J 4 bases, leaving 14 bases between the germline ends. There are 12 residues in the CDR3. The CDR3 region has the DNA TGTGCCTCGGCGGGGTCCCTCACTGAAGCTTTCTTT. Its translation: CASAGSLTEAFF.

This chain links TRBV2 with TRBJ2-7; D ambiguous. The DNA end lines up better with TRBJ2-5; the J call may be wrong. The CDR3 length is 15 residues. In germline, CDR1 is SNHLY, CDR2 FYNNEI. CDR3 sequence (DNA): TGTGCCAGCAGCGCCTTTAAGAGCGCTCAAGAGACCCAGTACTTC. Protein: CASSAFKSAQETQYF.

This clonotype was seen many times. This chain joins TRBV5-1 and TRBJ2-6; tentative D call: TRBD1 (6 bases). V gave up 3 bases and J gave up 4 bases, with 11 bases separating them. This CDR3 comprises 15 residues. Germline lookup yields CDR1 SGHRS and CDR2 YFSETQ. The CDR3 loop is CASSSGAPGANVLTF. As DNA, the CDR3 is TGCGCCAGCAGCTCAGGGGCGCCCGGGGCCAACGTCCTGACTTTC.

The genes are TRBV11-1 and TRBJ1-1, with 7 bases matching TRBD1. In germline, CDR1 is SGHAT, CDR2 FQDESV (reference sequence). The ends lost 2 bases at V and 0 bases at J; junction bases unmatched: 12. The CDR3 runs to 18 residues. CDR3 loop: CASSLWPRDRDMNTEAFF. CDR3 sequence (DNA): TGTGCCAGCAGCTTATGGCCCCGGGACAGAGACATGAACACTGAAGCTTTCTTT.

This clonotype was seen only once. The chain couples TRBV29-1 to TRBJ1-1; 10 bases are shared with TRBD1. The J segment lost 5 bases and the V segment lost 7 bases, leaving 7 bases of the junction unmatched. The CDR3 covers 13 residues. In germline, CDR1 is SQVTM, CDR2 ANQGSEA. In DNA, the CDR3 is TGCAGCGCTGACAGGGGGCGCCGAACTGAAGCTTTCTTT. Translated, it gives CSADRGRRTEAFF.

The rearrangement links TRBV6-1 to TRBJ2-5; 8 bases line up with TRBD1. Germline V gene sequence: CDR1 MNHNS, CDR2 SASEGT. The CDR3 runs 13 residues. Trimming removed 3 bases from V and 5 bases from J; junction bases left unmatched: 2. CDR3: CASSDRGLETQYF. In DNA form, the CDR3 reads TGTGCCAGCAGTGACAGGGGGCTTGAGACCCAGTACTTC.

This clonotype was counted many times. The chain joins TRBV20-1 to TRBJ2-7; D is perhaps TRBD2 (6 bases). The CDR3 totals 12 residues. With 5 bases removed from V and 2 bases from J, the gap between germline ends came to 10 bases. CDR1 is DFQATT, CDR2 SNEGSKA, per germline (reference sequence). CDR3 nucleotides: TGCAGTGCTGGCGGGAAGCCCTACGAGCAGTACTTC. Its translation: CSAGGKPYEQYF.

The chain uses TRBV10-3 and TRBJ1-6; TRBD1 aligns across 8 bases. V lost 7 bases and J lost 8; bases outside the gene matches: 7. Germline CDR1 reads ENHRY; CDR2 reads SYGVKD. The CDR3 has 14 residues. For the CDR3, the DNA is TGTGCCATCAATGACAGGGGAGTACATTCACCCCTCCACTTT. This encodes CAINDRGVHSPLHF.

This clonotype was seen at least ten times. DNA for the CDR3: TGTGCCACCAGTGGACGATGGGATCAGCCCCAGCATTTT. It specifies CATSGRWDQPQHF. The gene calls are TRBV24-1 and TRBJ1-5; D is unclear. The V end was cut by 5 bases, the J end by 5 bases, with 9 bases between. Germline loops: CDR1 KGHDR, CDR2 SFDVKD. The CDR3 covers 13 residues.

A word on this clonotype: This may be a read error: a much more frequent sequence differs by one nucleotide. The rearrangement links TRBV7-2 to TRBJ2-7, with 7 bases fitting TRBD2. The CDR3 runs to 12 residues. The V gene's germline CDR1 is SGHTA and CDR2 FQGNSA. J was trimmed by 11 bases and V by 1 base; bases with no gene match: 5. DNA for the CDR3: TGTGCCAGCAGCTTAGGCATGGGGGGGGAGTACTTC. Translation: CASSLGMGGEYF.

The J gene is TRBJ1-2, the V gene TRBV7-9, with D hard to call. Trimming removed 3 bases at V and 2 bases at J, with 13 bases between. The germline V gene has CDR1 SEHNR and CDR2 FQNEAQ (reference sequence). The length of the CDR3 is 15 residues. The CDR3 is CASSLVERRNYGYTF. The DNA for the CDR3 is TGTGCCAGCAGCTTGGTTGAGCGGAGAAACTATGGCTACACCTTC.

The chain combines TRBV10-3 with TRBJ1-2; D possibly corresponds to TRBD1 (6 bases). The CDR3 has 14 amino acids. V lost 4 bases and J 3 bases, leaving 12 bases between the germline ends. Germline lookup yields CDR1 ENHRY and CDR2 SYGVKD. The CDR3 nucleotides read TGTGCCATCAGTGGACAGGTCCGTGACTATGGCTACACCTTC. It yields the protein CAISGQVRDYGYTF.

This clonotype was picked up a small number of times. This rearrangement joins TRBV19 to TRBJ1-1; TRBD1 matches at 9 bases. Germline lookup yields CDR1 LNHDA and CDR2 SQIVND (reference sequence). The CDR3 is 13 residues long. The V and J ends lost 8 bases and 3 bases, in that order; junction bases with no gene match: 4. DNA of the CDR3: TGTGCCAGTTATAGACAGGGGGACACTGAAGCTTTCTTT. Translation: CASYRQGDTEAFF.

This clonotype has a count of ten or more. CDR3 in DNA: TGCGCCAGCAGTAAGGGACTAGCGGGAGGAGAGCAGTACTTC. Translation gives CASSKGLAGGEQYF. The V gene is TRBV10-2, the J gene TRBJ2-7, with 15 bases aligning to TRBD2. The J segment lost 7 bases and the V segment lost 5 bases, leaving 3 bases of the junction unmatched. The CDR3 loop spans 14 amino acids. In germline, CDR1 is WSHSY, CDR2 SAAADI.

This clonotype has a handful of counts. This sequence joins TRBV29-1 and TRBJ2-2; D is possibly TRBD1 or TRBD2 (5 bases each). The CDR3 length is 14 residues. Germline V lookup: CDR1 SQVTM, CDR2 ANQGSEA. The CDR3 spells CSTEGPTNTGELFF. The CDR3 DNA follows: TGCAGTACCGAGGGACCAACGAACACCGGGGAGCTGTTTTTT.

This clonotype was observed many times. Here the CDR3 reads CASSRARYGYTF. In DNA, the CDR3 is TGTGCCAGCAGCAGGGCCCGGTATGGCTACACCTTC. The chain links TRBV25-1 to TRBJ1-2, with a possible D match to TRBD1 (5 bases). The CDR3 spans 12 residues. V shed 6 bases and J shed 5 bases, with 10 bases lying between them. Germline V gives CDR1 MGHDK, CDR2 SYGVNS.

This chain uses TRBV29-1 with TRBJ1-4; a weak D match, TRBD1 (6 bases). Germline values: CDR1 SQVTM, CDR2 ANQGSEA. The germline V and J ends were trimmed by 4 bases and 2 bases, with 20 bases remaining between them. The CDR3 has 17 amino acids. CDR3: CSVAEVGGRSTNEKLFF. CDR3 bases: TGCAGCGTTGCGGAGGTTGGGGGGCGAAGCACTAATGAAAAACTGTTTTTT.

This clonotype was seen at least ten times. The genes are TRBV29-1 and TRBJ1-2; possibly TRBD1 for D (5 bases). V gave up 7 bases and J gave up 3 bases, with 12 bases separating them. CDR3 length equals 12 residues. Germline V gene data show CDR1 as SQVTM and CDR2 as ANQGSEA. The CDR3 sequence: CSAQGLDYGYTF. CDR3 DNA: TGCAGCGCCCAGGGCTTAGACTATGGCTACACCTTC.

The chain carries TRBV9 and TRBJ1-1; D gene ambiguous. Germline loops: CDR1 SGDLS, CDR2 YYNGEE. The CDR3 contains 15 residues. V dropped 4 bases and J dropped 5 bases, with 18 bases sitting between them. The CDR3 DNA is TGTGCCAGCAGCCCTATCCGTGTGGGGAAGACTGAAGCTTTCTTT. Translation gives CASSPIRVGKTEAFF.

The V call is TRBV6-5, the J call TRBJ1-5, with D unresolved. V lost 0 bases and J 4 bases, leaving 13 bases between the germline ends. Germline lookup yields CDR1 MNHEY and CDR2 SVGAGI. CDR3 size: 16 residues. The CDR3: CASSYSGGLGNQPQHF. CDR3 DNA: TGTGCCAGCAGTTACTCGGGAGGTTTGGGTAATCAGCCCCAGCATTTT.

For this clonotype: A much larger clone differs by one base, so this may be a read error. Because it lacks the conserved phenylalanine or tryptophan at the end, this CDR3 is likely a read error. V and J are TRBV2 and TRBJ1-2; D is unresolved. The germline gives CDR1 SNHLY, CDR2 FYNNEI. The CDR3 loop spans 13 amino acids. The V gene lost 6 bases and the J gene lost 2 bases, with 10 bases spanning the gap. DNA for the CDR3: TGTGCCAGCAGGGCGGACGGAAACTATGGCTACACCCTC. It translates to CASRADGNYGYTL.

CDR3 bases: TGTGCCATCAGGAAAGACAGCTACGAGCAGTACTTC. It codes for CAIRKDSYEQYF. The chain is built from TRBV10-3 and TRBJ2-7; D may be TRBD1 (5 bases). This CDR3 is 12 amino acids long. The ends were cut back, 6 bases at V and 3 bases at J, with 9 bases in the middle. Germline lookup yields CDR1 ENHRY and CDR2 SYGVKD.